These 8 T cell receptor beta chains originate from one sample sequenced in a study of blood T cell repertoires in COVID-19. The table came from immunoSEQ multiplex PCR; TCRdb's copy has only in-frame clones and leaves some out. The data show under 250,000 clones, with around four fifths seen just once and approximately 2.6% held by the top ten. Sequencing was performed on peripheral blood. Receptor source: a woman in her 70s with active or convalescent COVID-19.

The genes are TRBV29-1 and TRBJ1-1; 12 bases are a match to TRBD1. This CDR3 contains 15 residues. V was pared by 7 bases and J by 0 bases, with 6 bases of the junction left unmatched. Germline CDR1 SQVTM, CDR2 ANQGSEA. CDR3 protein: CSAGQGASMNTEAFF. In DNA form, the CDR3 reads TGCAGCGCGGGACAGGGGGCTAGCATGAACACTGAAGCTTTCTTT.

The chain uses TRBV5-1 and TRBJ2-3; TRBD2 matches at 16 bases. V gave up 3 bases and J gave up 5 bases; unmatched junction bases: 12. Germline loops: CDR1 SGHRS, CDR2 YFSETQ. The CDR3 contains 19 residues. The CDR3, as DNA: TGCGCCAGCAGCTCGGGACTAGCGGGGGGGCGTTTCACAGGAGATACGCAGTATTTT. This gives the protein CASSSGLAGGRFTGDTQYF. Based on the CDR3 plus reference TRBV5-1 and TRBJ2-3, the full variable domain is KAGVTQTPRYLIKTRGQQVTLSCSPISGHRSVSWYQQTPGQGLQFLFEYFSETQRNKGNFPGRFSGRQFSNSRSEMNVSTLELGDSALYLCASSSGLAGGRFTGDTQYFGPGTRLTVL.

This chain uses TRBV12-3 or TRBV12-4 with TRBJ2-1; a weak D match, TRBD2 (6 bases). The CDR3 sequence is 13 residues long. The V and J ends lost 2 bases and 11 bases respectively, with 13 bases between them. CDR3 sequence reads: CASSLLGEAQQFF. CDR3 bases: TGTGCCAGCAGTTTACTTGGGGAGGCCCAGCAGTTCTTC.

This clone was seen a handful of times. V is TRBV6-5 and J is TRBJ1-1; D uncertain. Trimming removed 8 bases at V and 1 base at J, with 11 bases between. The CDR3 runs 13 residues. Germline loops: CDR1 MNHEY, CDR2 SVGAGI. The DNA of the CDR3 is TGTGCCAGCGCTAAGGAGGGGAACACTGAAGCTTTCTTT. It encodes CASAKEGNTEAFF.

The rearrangement uses TRBV5-4 and TRBJ2-7; 10 positions match TRBD2. Germline V gene data show CDR1 as SGHNT and CDR2 as YYREEE (reference sequence). This CDR3 has 15 amino acids. V was pared by 0 bases and J by 5 bases, with 5 bases of the junction left unmatched. The CDR3 is CASSLGPGTSDEQYF. In nucleotides, the CDR3 is TGTGCCAGCAGCTTGGGGCCCGGGACTAGCGACGAGCAGTACTTC.

J is TRBJ2-7 and V is TRBV20-1; D uncertain. The CDR3 sequence is 11 residues long. Trimming cost V 0 bases and J 8 bases, with 8 bases left between them. CDR1 is DFQATT, CDR2 SNEGSKA, per germline (reference sequence). CDR3 coding DNA: TGCAGTGCTAGAGATAAGGAGCAGCAGTACTTC. Amino acid sequence: CSARDKEQQYF.

This rearrangement joins TRBV21-1 to TRBJ1-5. TRBV21-1 is noted as a pseudogene. The CDR3 spans 16 residues. CDR3 coding DNA: TGTGCCAGCAGCAAAGAGGGCAGAAGGACTAATCAGCCCCAGCATTTT. This gives the protein CASSKEGRRTNQPQHF.

This clone was seen only a few times. The rearrangement joins TRBV6-5 to TRBJ1-3; D call uncertain. The CDR3 totals 15 residues. Germline CDR1 reads MNHEY; CDR2 reads SVGAGI. The V end was cut by 5 bases, the J end by 7 bases, with 18 bases between. CDR3 coding DNA: TGTGCCAGCAGTCCGAATTTAGCTCTGAGGAACACCATATATTTT. As protein: CASSPNLALRNTIYF.